The subject of this entry is one TCR beta chain. Its specificity is unknown. This specimen belongs to a study of blood T cells in healthy people across ages. Study-level results: Long-lived donors carried more naive CD4+ cells and greater diversity than aged donors.

Primed by a sample-barcoded 5' primer and a J-beta primer mix, a second PCR proceeded for about 6 to 12 cycles. One entry per CDR3 protein results from TCRdb running MiXCR on the 5' RACE reads. This sample carries 1.5 million to 2 million distinct CDR3 sequences, around half of them seen once, and the ten largest clones take approximately 2.1%. V lost 0 bases to trimming and J lost 5 bases; unmatched junction nucleotides: 5. Germline V gene lookup returns CDR1 SGHRS and CDR2 YFSETQ. CDR3 length equals 15 residues. This chain connects TRBV5-1 to TRBJ2-3; 8 nucleotides line up with TRBD2. Specimen: blood. The source is a woman in her thirties or forties in good health. CDR3 sequence: CASSLAKLAGDTQYF. In DNA, the CDR3 is TGCGCCAGCAGCTTGGCCAAGCTAGCGGGAGATACGCAGTATTTT.